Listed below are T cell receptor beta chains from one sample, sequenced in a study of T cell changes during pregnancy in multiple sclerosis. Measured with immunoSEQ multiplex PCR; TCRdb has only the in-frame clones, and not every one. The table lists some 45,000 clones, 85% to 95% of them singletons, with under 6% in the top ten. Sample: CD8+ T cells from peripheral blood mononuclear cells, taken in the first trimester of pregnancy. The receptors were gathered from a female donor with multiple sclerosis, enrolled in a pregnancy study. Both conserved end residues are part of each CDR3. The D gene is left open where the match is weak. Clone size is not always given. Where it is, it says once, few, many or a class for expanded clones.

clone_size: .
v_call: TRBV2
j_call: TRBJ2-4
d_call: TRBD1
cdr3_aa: CASIGTVYLGGAKNIQYF
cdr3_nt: TGTGCCAGCATCGGGACAGTTTACCTAGGGGGAGCCAAAAACATTCAGTACTTC

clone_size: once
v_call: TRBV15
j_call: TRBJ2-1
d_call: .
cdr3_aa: CATSRVGGGYNEQFF
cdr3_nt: TGTGCCACCAGCAGAGTGGGAGGGGGCTACAATGAGCAGTTCTTC

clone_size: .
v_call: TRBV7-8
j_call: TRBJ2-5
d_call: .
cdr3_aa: CASSFWNREIETQYF
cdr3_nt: TGTGCCAGCAGCTTCTGGAACAGGGAGATTGAGACCCAGTACTTC

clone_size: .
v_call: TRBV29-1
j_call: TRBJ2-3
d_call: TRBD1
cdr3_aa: CSVTGGLGTDTQYF
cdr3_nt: TGCAGCGTGACAGGGGGCTTGGGTACAGATACGCAGTATTTT

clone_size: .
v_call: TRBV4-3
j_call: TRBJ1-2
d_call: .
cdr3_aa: CASSQDPGYGYTF
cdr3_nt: TGCGCCAGCAGCCAAGACCCGGGCTATGGCTACACCTTC

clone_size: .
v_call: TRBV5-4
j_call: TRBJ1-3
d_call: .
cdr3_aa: CASRSQGGNTIYF
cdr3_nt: TGTGCCAGCAGATCGCAGGGGGGAAACACCATATATTTT

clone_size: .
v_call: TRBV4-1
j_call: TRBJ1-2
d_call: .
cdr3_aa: CASSSVANYGYTF
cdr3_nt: TGCGCCAGCAGTAGTGTCGCTAACTATGGCTACACCTTC

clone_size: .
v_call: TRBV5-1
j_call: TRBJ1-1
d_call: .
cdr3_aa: CASSFGRETEAFF
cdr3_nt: TGCGCCAGCAGCTTTGGCAGGGAAACTGAAGCTTTCTTT

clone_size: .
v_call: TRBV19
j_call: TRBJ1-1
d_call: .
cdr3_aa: CASSSEQILNEAFF
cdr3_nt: TGTGCCAGTAGTAGTGAACAGATTCTGAATGAAGCTTTCTTT

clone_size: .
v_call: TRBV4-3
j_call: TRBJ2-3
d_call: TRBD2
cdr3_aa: CASSQGWTSGKTDTQYF
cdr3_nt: TGCGCCAGCAGCCAAGGGTGGACTAGCGGGAAAACAGATACGCAGTATTTT

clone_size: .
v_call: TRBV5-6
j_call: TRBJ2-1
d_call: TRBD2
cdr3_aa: CASSLEVAGPYNEQFF
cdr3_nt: TGTGCCAGCAGCTTGGAAGTAGCGGGACCCTACAATGAGCAGTTCTTC

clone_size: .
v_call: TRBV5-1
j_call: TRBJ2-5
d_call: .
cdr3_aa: CATGEYGETQYF
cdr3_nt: TGCGCCACCGGGGAGTACGGAGAGACCCAGTACTTC

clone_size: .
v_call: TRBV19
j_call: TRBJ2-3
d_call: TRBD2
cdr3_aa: CASSVPGTMGDRAQYF
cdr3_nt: TGTGCCAGTAGTGTACCAGGGACTATGGGGGATAGGGCGCAGTATTTT

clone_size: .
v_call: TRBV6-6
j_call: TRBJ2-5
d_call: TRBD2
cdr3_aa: CASSWGLAGVLAQYF
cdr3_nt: TGTGCCAGCAGTTGGGGACTAGCGGGAGTTTTGGCCCAGTACTTC

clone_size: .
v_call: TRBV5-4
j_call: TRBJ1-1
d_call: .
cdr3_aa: CASSFRGNTEAFF
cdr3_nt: TGTGCCAGCAGCTTTCGGGGGAACACTGAAGCTTTCTTT

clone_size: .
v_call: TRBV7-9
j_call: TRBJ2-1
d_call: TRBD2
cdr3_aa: CASSLELLADEQFF
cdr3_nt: TGTGCCAGCAGCTTAGAACTCCTAGCGGATGAGCAGTTCTTC

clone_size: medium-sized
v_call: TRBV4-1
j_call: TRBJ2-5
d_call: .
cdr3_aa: CASSYENQETQYF
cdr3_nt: TGCGCCAGCAGCTATGAGAACCAAGAGACCCAGTACTTC

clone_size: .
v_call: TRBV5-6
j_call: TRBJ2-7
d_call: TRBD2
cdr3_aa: CASSSESGRVYEQYF
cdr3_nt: TGTGCCAGCAGCTCTGAGAGCGGGAGGGTCTACGAGCAGTACTTC

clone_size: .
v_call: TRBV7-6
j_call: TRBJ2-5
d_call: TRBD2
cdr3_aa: CASSLLAGTGYQETQYF
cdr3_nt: TGTGCCAGCAGCTTACTAGCGGGAACGGGCTACCAAGAGACCCAGTACTTC

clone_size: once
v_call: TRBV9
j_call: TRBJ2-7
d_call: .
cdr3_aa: CASSVGQGQNEQYF
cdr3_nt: TGTGCCAGCAGCGTAGGACAAGGCCAGAACGAGCAGTACTTC

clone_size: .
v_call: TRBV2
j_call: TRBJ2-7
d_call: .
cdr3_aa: CASSEEERVLGSTGEQYF
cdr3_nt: TGTGCCAGCAGTGAAGAGGAGAGGGTTTTGGGCTCTACTGGGGAGCAGTACTTC

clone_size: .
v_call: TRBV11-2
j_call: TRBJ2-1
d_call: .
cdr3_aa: CASSLGSSSYNEQFF
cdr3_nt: TGTGCCAGCAGCTTAGGCTCGAGCTCCTACAATGAGCAGTTCTTC

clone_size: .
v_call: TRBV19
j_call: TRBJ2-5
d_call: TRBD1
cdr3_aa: CASGAGGPQETQYF
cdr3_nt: TGTGCCAGTGGGGCAGGGGGCCCCCAAGAGACCCAGTACTTC

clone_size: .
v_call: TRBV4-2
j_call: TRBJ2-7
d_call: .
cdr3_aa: CASSAGQITPGDPYEQYF
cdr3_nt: TGTGCCAGCAGCGCTGGACAGATTACCCCGGGTGATCCCTACGAGCAGTACTTC

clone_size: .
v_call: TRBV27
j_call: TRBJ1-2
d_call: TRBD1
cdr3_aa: CASSLGGTGLSEGYTF
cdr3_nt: TGTGCCAGCAGTTTAGGGGGGACAGGCCTGAGCGAAGGCTACACCTTC

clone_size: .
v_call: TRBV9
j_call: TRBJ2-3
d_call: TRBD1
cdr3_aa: CASSGTGDRPTDTQYF
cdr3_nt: TGTGCCAGCAGCGGTACCGGGGACAGGCCCACAGATACGCAGTATTTT

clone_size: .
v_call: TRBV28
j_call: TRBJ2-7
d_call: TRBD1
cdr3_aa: CASRHRGGYEQYF
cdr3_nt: TGTGCCAGCAGACACAGGGGCGGGTACGAGCAGTACTTC

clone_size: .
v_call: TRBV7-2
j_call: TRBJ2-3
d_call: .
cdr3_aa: CASSLVGPDTQYF
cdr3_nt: TGTGCCAGCAGCTTAGTTGGCCCAGATACGCAGTATTTT

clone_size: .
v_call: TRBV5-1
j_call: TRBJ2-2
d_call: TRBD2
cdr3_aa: CASSPFEGLVNRAGELFF
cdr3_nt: TGCGCCAGCAGCCCCTTTGAAGGACTAGTCAATAGAGCCGGGGAGCTGTTTTTT

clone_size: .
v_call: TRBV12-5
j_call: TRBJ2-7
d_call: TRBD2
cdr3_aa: CASGPGGIYYEQYF
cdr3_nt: TGTGCTAGTGGTCCGGGGGGTATCTACTACGAGCAGTACTTC

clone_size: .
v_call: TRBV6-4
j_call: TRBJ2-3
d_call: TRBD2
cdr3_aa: CASSELAGATDTQYF
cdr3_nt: TGTGCCAGCAGTGAACTGGCGGGAGCCACAGATACGCAGTATTTT

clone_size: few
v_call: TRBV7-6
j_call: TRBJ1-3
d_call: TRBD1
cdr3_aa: CASSGTGGGGNTIYF
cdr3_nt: TGTGCCAGCAGCGGTACAGGGGGCGGTGGAAACACCATATATTTT

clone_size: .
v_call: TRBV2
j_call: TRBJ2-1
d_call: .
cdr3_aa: CASSEMVDSYNEQFF
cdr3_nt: TGTGCCAGCAGTGAAATGGTAGACTCCTACAATGAGCAGTTCTTC

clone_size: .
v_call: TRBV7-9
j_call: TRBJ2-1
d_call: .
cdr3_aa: CASSLAGTASSYNEQFF
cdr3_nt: TGTGCCAGCAGCTTAGCAGGGACTGCCAGCTCCTACAATGAGCAGTTCTTC

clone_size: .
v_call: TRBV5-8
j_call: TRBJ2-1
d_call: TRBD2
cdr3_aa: CASSPGTSGSRDEQFF
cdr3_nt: TGTGCCAGCAGCCCCGGGACTAGCGGGAGTCGAGATGAGCAGTTCTTC

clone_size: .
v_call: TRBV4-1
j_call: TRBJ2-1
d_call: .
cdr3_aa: CASSLGSEQFF
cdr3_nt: TGCGCCAGCAGCTTAGGGAGTGAGCAGTTCTTC

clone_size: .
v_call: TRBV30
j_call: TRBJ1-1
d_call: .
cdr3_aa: CAWSASWNTEAFF
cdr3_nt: TGTGCCTGGAGTGCGTCTTGGAACACTGAAGCTTTCTTT

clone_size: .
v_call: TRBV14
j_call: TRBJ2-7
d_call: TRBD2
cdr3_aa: CASSPRGGWSLLKYF
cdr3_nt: TGTGCCAGCAGCCCCCGGGGGGGTTGGTCGCTTTTGAAGTACTTC

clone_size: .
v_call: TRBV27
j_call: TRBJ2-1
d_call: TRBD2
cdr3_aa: CASSIAGGPYNEQFF
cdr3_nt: TGTGCCAGCAGTATAGCGGGAGGGCCCTACAATGAGCAGTTCTTC

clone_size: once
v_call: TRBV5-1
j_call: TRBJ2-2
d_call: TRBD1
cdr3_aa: CASSGDRAPGELFF
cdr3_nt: TGCGCCAGCAGCGGGGACAGGGCCCCCGGGGAGCTGTTTTTT

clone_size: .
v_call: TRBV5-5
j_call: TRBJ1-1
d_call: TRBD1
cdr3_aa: CASSWGDRGDTEAFF
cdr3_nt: TGTGCCAGCAGCTGGGGGGACAGGGGGGACACTGAAGCTTTCTTT

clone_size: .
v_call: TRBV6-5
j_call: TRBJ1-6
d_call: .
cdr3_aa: CASSYLEGNSPLHF
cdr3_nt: TGTGCCAGCAGTTACCTTGAGGGCAATTCACCCCTCCACTTT

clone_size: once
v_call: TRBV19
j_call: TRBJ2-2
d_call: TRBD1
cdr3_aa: CASSPLETGAGELFF
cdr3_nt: TGTGCCAGTAGTCCCCTAGAGACAGGGGCCGGGGAGCTGTTTTTT

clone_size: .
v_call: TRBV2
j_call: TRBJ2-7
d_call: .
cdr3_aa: CASSEKAGYEQYF
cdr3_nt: TGTGCCAGCAGTGAAAAGGCGGGCTACGAGCAGTACTTC

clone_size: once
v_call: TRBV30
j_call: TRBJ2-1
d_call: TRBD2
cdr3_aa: CAGLTSGPNEQFF
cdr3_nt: TGTGCCGGGTTGACTAGCGGACCCAATGAGCAGTTCTTC

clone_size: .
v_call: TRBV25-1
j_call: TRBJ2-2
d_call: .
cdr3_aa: CASREGTGELFF
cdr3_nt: TGTGCCAGCAGGGAGGGGACCGGGGAGCTGTTTTTT

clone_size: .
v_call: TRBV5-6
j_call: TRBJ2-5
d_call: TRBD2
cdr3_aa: CASSSGGGQETQYF
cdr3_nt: TGTGCCAGCAGCTCGGGGGGGGGACAAGAGACCCAGTACTTC

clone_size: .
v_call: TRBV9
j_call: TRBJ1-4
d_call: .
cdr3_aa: CASSEGTGTLNEKLFF
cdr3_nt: TGTGCCAGCAGCGAGGGAACAGGGACGCTGAATGAAAAACTGTTTTTT

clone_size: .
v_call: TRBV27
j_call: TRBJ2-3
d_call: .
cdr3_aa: CASSPGHLTDTQYF
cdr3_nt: TGTGCCAGCAGTCCGGGACACCTAACAGATACGCAGTATTTT